Listed below are T cell receptor beta chains from one sample, sequenced in a study of OX40 agonist ivuxolimab in advanced cancers. Only in-frame clones appear in the TCRdb table, and some are missing; sequencing was by immunoSEQ multiplex PCR. In the table there are roughly 120,000 clones, about nine tenths of which are singletons. The sequences come from CD4+ or CD8+ T cells sorted from blood, collected in a trial of the OX40 agonist ivuxolimab. These TCRs come from an adult with an advanced solid tumor such as melanoma, head and neck, liver or kidney cancer. Each CDR3 is given with its conserved first and last residue. Clone size, where shown, is once, few, many, or a class for clones that have expanded.

v_gene	abundance	j_gene	CDR3aa
TRBV2	-	TRBJ2-1	CASPSGHRPLYNEQFF
TRBV6-1	once	TRBJ1-2	CASSEGDRQLPYGYTF
TRBV18	once	TRBJ2-2	CASSSGQGGGTGELFF
TRBV6-5	once	TRBJ2-2	CASSRRQGASGELFF
TRBV12-5	-	TRBJ2-3	CASGLTNTDTQYF
TRBV25-1	-	TRBJ1-2	CASSKGDNYGYTF
TRBV7-9	-	TRBJ1-2	CASSPTSNYGYTF
TRBV27	-	TRBJ2-1	CASSFNGRGEQFF
TRBV18	-	TRBJ1-1	CASSLQGGANTEAFF
TRBV30	-	TRBJ1-1	CAGNGMRPAGDTEAFF
TRBV7-9	-	TRBJ2-7	CASSPGTSGSEQYF
TRBV28	-	TRBJ2-7	CASSFSGEQYF
TRBV28	-	TRBJ2-5	CASRLQGSGGETQYF
TRBV23-1	-	TRBJ1-3	CASSHTVSGNTIYF
TRBV5-1	-	TRBJ1-5	CASSLENREDQPQHF
TRBV5-1	-	TRBJ2-1	CASSGGDWSYNEQFF
TRBV28	-	TRBJ2-7	CASRFRDRSSYEQYF
TRBV7-2	-	TRBJ1-1	CASSLNRLNTEAFF
TRBV7-8	once	TRBJ1-6	CASSLVQGAYSPLHF
TRBV27	-	TRBJ1-5	CASSLYGQGNNQPQHF
TRBV4-1	many	TRBJ2-7	CASSQVDLATSGEQYF
TRBV7-3	-	TRBJ1-1	CASSLRGRQMNTEAFF